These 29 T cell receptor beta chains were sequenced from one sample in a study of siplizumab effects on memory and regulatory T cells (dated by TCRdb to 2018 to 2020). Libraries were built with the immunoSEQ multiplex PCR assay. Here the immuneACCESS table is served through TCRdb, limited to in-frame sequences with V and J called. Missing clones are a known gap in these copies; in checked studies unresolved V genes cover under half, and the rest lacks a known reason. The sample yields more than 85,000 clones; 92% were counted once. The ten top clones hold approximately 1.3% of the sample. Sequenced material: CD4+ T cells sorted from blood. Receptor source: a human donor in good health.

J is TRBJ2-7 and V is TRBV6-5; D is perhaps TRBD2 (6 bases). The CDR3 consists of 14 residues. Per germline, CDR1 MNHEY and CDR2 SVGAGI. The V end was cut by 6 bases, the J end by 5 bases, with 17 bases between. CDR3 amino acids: CASRRSRGADEQYF. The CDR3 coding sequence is TGTGCCAGCAGGCGGTCCCGCGGGGCGGACGAGCAGTACTTC.

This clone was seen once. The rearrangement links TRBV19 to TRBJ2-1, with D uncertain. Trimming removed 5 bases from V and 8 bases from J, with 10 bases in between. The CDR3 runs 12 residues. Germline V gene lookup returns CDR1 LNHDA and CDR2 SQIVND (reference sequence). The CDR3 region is CASSPRGYEQFF. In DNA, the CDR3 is TGTGCCAGTAGTCCCCGTGGGTATGAGCAGTTCTTC.

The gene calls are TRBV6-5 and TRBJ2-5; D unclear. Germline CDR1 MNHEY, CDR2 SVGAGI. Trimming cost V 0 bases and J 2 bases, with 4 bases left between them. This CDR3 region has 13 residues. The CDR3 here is CASSYSGQETQYF. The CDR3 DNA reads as TGTGCCAGCAGTTACTCTGGACAAGAGACCCAGTACTTC.

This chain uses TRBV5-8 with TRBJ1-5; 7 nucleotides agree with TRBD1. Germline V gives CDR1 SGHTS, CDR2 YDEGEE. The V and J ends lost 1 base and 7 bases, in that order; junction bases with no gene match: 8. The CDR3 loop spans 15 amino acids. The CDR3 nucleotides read TGTGCCAGCAGCTTGACCTATTCAGGGGGGCAGCCCCAGCATTTT. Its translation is CASSLTYSGGQPQHF.

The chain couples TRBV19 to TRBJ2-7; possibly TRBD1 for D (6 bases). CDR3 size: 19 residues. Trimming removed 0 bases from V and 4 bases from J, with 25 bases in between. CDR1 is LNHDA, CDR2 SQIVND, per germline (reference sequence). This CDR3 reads CASSIDHISRGHKSYEQYF. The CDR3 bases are TGTGCCAGTAGTATAGATCATATATCGAGGGGACATAAGTCTTACGAGCAGTACTTC.

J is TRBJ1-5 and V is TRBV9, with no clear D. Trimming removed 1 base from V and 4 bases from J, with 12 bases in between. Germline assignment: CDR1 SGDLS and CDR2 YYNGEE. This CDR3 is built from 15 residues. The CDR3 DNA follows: TGTGCCAGCAGCGTATCCAGTCAGCTGAATCAGCCCCAGCATTTT. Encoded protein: CASSVSSQLNQPQHF.

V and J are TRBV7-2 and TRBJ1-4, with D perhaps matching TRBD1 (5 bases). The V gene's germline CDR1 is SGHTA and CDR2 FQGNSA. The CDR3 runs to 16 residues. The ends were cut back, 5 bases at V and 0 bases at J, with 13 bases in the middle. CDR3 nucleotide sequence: TGTGCCAGCAGCCCTTGGGGCGGAGCAACTAATGAAAAACTGTTTTTT. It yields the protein CASSPWGGATNEKLFF.

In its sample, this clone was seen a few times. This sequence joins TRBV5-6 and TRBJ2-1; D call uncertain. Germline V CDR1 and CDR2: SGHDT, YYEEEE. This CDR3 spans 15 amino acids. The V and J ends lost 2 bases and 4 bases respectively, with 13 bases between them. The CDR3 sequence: CASSFAASFYNEQFF. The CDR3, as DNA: TGTGCCAGCAGCTTTGCGGCATCTTTTTACAATGAGCAGTTCTTC.

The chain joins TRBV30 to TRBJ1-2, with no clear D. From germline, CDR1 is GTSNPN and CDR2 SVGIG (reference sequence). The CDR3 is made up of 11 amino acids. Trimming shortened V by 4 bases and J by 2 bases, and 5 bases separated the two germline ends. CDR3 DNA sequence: TGTGCCTGGACGATAAACTATGGCTACACCTTC. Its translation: CAWTINYGYTF.

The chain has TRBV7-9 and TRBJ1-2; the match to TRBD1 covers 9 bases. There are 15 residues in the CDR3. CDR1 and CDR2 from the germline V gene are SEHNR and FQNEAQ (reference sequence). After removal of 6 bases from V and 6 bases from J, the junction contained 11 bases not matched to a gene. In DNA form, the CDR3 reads TGTGCCAGCAGTTCGTACAGGGGGCGCAACAATGGCTACACCTTC. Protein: CASSSYRGRNNGYTF.

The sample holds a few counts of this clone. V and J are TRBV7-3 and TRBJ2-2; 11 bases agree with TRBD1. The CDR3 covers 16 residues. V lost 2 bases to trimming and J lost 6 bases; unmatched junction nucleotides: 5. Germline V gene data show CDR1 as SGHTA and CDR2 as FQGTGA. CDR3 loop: CASSLGQGAYAGELFF. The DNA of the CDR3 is TGTGCCAGCAGCTTAGGACAGGGGGCGTATGCCGGGGAGCTGTTTTTT.

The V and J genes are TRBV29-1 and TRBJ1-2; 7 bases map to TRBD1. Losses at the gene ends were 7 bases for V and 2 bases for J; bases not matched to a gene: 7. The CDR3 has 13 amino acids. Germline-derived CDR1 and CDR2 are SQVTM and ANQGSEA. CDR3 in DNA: TGCAGCGCCGCGGGACAGCTAAACTATGGCTACACCTTC. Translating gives CSAAGQLNYGYTF.

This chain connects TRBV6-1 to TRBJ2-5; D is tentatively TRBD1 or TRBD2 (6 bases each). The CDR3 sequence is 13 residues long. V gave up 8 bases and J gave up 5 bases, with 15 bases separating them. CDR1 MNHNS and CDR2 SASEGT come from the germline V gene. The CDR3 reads CASSWRGEETQYF. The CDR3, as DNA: TGTGCCAGCTCTTGGAGGGGGGAGGAGACCCAGTACTTC.

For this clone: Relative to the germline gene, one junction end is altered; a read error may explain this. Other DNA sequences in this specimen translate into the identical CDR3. The CDR3, as DNA: TGCGCCAGTAGCCAAGGGAGGGACAGGGGGCGACGGGAGCAGTACTTC. Amino acid sequence: CASSQGRDRGRREQYF. The chain uses TRBV4-1 and TRBJ2-7; TRBD1 agrees at 12 bases. Germline CDR1 is MGHRA and CDR2 is YSYEKL. This CDR3 is 16 amino acids long.

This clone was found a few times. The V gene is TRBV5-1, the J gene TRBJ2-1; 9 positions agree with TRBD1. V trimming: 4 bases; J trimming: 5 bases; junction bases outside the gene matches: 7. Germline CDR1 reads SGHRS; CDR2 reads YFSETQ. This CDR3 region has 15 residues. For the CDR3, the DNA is TGCGCCAGCAGCCTACTGACAGGGGGAGACAATGAGCAGTTCTTC. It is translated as CASSLLTGGDNEQFF.

The CDR3 reads CASSPGTAANYGYTF. The DNA of the CDR3 is TGTGCCAGCAGCCCGGGGACAGCTGCTAACTATGGCTACACCTTC. The chain links TRBV7-9 to TRBJ1-2; 7 bases match TRBD1. The CDR3 extends over 15 amino acids. After removal of 5 bases from V and 0 bases from J, the junction contained 6 bases not matched to a gene. Germline V gene sequence: CDR1 SEHNR, CDR2 FQNEAQ (reference sequence).

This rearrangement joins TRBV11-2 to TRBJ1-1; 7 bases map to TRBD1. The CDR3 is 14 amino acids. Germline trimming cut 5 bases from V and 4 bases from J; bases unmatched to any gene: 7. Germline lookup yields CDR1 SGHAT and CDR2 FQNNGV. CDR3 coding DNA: TGTGCCAGCAGCGTTGACAGGGTAGGCACTGAAGCTTTCTTT. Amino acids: CASSVDRVGTEAFF.

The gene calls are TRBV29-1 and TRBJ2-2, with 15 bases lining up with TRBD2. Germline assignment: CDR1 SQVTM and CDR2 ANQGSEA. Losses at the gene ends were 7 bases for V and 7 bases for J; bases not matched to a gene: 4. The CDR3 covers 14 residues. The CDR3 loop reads CSAGTSGGIGELFF. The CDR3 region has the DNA TGCAGCGCCGGGACTAGCGGGGGGATCGGGGAGCTGTTTTTT.

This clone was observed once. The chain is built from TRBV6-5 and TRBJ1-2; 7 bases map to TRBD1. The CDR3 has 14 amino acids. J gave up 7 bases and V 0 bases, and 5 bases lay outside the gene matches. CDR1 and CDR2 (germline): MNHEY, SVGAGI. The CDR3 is CASSYSRQGSGYTF. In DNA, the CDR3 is TGTGCCAGCAGTTACTCCCGACAGGGAAGTGGCTACACCTTC.

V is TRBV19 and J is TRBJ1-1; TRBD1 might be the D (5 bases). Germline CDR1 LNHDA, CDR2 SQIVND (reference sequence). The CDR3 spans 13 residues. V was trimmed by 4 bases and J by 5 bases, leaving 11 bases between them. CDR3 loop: CASSRDRTTEAFF. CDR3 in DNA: TGTGCCAGTAGTAGGGACCGCACTACTGAAGCTTTCTTT. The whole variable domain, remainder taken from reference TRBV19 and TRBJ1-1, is DGGITQSPKYLFRKEGQNVTLSCEQNLNHDAMYWYRQDPGQGLRLIYYSQIVNDFQKGDIAEGYSVSREKKESFPLTVTSAQKNPTAFYLCASSRDRTTEAFFGQGTRLTVV.

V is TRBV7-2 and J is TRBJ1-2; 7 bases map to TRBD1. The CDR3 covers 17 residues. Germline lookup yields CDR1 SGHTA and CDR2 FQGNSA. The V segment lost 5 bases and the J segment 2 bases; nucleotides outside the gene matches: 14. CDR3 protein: CASSIDRAPGLNYGYTF. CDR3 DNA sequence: TGTGCCAGCAGCATAGACAGGGCTCCGGGTTTGAACTATGGCTACACCTTC.

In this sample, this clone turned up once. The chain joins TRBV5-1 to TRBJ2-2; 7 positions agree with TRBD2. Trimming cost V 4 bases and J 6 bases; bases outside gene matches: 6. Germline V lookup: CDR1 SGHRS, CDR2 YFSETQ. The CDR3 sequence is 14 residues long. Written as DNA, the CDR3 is TGCGCCAGCAGCCAGGGAGGGAGTGCCGGGGAGCTGTTTTTT. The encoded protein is CASSQGGSAGELFF. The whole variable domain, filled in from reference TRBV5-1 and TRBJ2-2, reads KAGVTQTPRYLIKTRGQQVTLSCSPISGHRSVSWYQQTPGQGLQFLFEYFSETQRNKGNFPGRFSGRQFSNSRSEMNVSTLELGDSALYLCASSQGGSAGELFFGEGSRLTVL.

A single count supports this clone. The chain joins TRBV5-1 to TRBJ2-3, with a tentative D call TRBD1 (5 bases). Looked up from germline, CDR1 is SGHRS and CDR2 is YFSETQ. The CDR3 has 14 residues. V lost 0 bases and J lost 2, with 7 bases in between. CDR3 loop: CASSLAGPTDTQYF. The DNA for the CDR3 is TGCGCCAGCAGCTTGGCAGGGCCCACAGATACGCAGTATTTT.

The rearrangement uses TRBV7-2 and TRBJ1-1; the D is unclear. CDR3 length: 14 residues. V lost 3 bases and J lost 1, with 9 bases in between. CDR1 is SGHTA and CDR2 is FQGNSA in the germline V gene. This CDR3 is CASSFLYGNTEAFF. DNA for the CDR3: TGTGCCAGCAGCTTTCTTTATGGGAACACTGAAGCTTTCTTT.

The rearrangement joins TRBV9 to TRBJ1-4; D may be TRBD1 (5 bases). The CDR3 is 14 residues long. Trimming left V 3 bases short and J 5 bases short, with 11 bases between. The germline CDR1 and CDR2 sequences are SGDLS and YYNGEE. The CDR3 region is CASSEGMRNEKLFF. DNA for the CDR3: TGTGCCAGCAGCGAGGGGATGCGAAATGAAAAACTGTTTTTT.

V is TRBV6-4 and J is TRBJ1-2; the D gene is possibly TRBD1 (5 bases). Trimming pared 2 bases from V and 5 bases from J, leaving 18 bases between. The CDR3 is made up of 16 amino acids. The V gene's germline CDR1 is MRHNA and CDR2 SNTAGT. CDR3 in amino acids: CASSDGSTGRGYGYTF. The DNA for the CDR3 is TGTGCCAGCAGTGACGGAAGCACGGGGCGCGGATATGGCTACACCTTC.

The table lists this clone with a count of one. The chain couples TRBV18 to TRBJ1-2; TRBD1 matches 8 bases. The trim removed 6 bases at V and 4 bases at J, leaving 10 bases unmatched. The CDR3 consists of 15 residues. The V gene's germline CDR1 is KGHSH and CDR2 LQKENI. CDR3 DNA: TGTGCCAGCTCCCCGGGGAGACAGGGGACCTATGGCTACACCTTC. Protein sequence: CASSPGRQGTYGYTF.

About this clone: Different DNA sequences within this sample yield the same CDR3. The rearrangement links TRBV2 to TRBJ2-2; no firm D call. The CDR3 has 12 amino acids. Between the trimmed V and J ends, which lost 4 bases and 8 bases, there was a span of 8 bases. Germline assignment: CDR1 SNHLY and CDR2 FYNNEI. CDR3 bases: TGTGCCAGCAGTGGATCCGGGGGGGAGCTGTTTTTT. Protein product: CASSGSGGELFF.

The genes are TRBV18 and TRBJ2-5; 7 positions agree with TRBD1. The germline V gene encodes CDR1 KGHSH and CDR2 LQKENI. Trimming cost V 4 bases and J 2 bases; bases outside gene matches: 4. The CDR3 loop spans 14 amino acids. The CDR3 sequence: CASSLGQSQETQYF. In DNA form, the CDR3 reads TGTGCCAGCTCACTGGGACAGAGTCAAGAGACCCAGTACTTC.